The clone carrying this T cell receptor (beta chain) was seen repeatedly, ten times or more. The antigen is not known. The data are from a study of T cell repertoires in cytomegalovirus infection. Findings and limits, study-wide: HLA-C-restricted CMV-specific TCR beta clonotypes were dominant in the ex vivo response.

A single record per CDR3 protein comes from TCRdb applying MiXCR to the reads. Among around 530,000 distinct CDR3 sequences, approximately 25% were seen once, and the ten largest hold approximately 13%. This TCR was sampled from a human donor in good health (CMV status not recorded). Some clones in this sample may be carry-over from other donors' samples. Material for sequencing was PBMCs.

In DNA form, the CDR3 reads TGTGCCAGCAGCAACCGACGGCTACGTCATAATTCACCCCTCCACTTT. Amino acids: CASSNRRLRHNSPLHF. The rearrangement links TRBV7-8 to TRBJ1-6, with D hard to call. Trimming took off 5 bases at V and 5 bases at J, with 16 bases between the two ends. The CDR3 sequence is 16 residues long. Germline V gene data show CDR1 as SGHVS and CDR2 as FQNEAQ. The whole variable domain, filled in from reference TRBV7-8 and TRBJ1-6, reads GAGVSQSPRYKVAKRGQDVALRCDPISGHVSLFWYQQALGQGPEFLTYFQNEAQLDKSGLPSDRFFAERPEGSVSTLKIQRTQQEDSAVYLCASSNRRLRHNSPLHFGNGTRLTVT.